A selection of T cell receptor beta chains follows, all from one sample in a study of shared clonotypes between healthy human individuals. Measured with immunoSEQ multiplex PCR; TCRdb has only the in-frame clones, and not every one. The repertoire holds about 480,000 clones, about 75% seen once, with around an eighth in the top ten. Source material: PBMCs. These receptor sequences come from a woman in her thirties or forties in good health. Some clones in this sample may be carry-over from other donors' samples. Both conserved end residues are part of each CDR3. A D gene is named only where the DNA matches it firmly. Size values are once, few and many counts, or a class for expanded clones, and some rows have none.

d_gene	j_gene	v_gene	abundance	CDR3aa	CDR3nt
.	TRBJ2-6	TRBV7-2	.	CASSTLSGANVLTF	TGTGCCAGCAGCACCCTTTCTGGGGCCAACGTCCTGACTTTC
.	TRBJ2-2	TRBV4-1	.	CASSRETSTPRELFF	TGCGCCAGCAGCCGGGAAACTAGCACCCCCCGGGAGCTGTTTTTT
TRBD1	TRBJ1-1	TRBV28	few	CASSPGGQGDRTEAFF	TGTGCCAGCAGCCCGGGGGGACAGGGAGATCGCACTGAAGCTTTCTTT
.	TRBJ2-2	TRBV6-1	.	CASSGWGAGELFF	TGTGCCAGCAGTGGATGGGGGGCCGGGGAGCTGTTTTTT
TRBD1	TRBJ1-2	TRBV6-5	.	CASRGTGLGYTF	TGTGCCAGCAGGGGGACAGGGTTGGGCTACACCTTC
TRBD2	TRBJ2-3	TRBV6-4	few	CASSDVAGSTDTQYF	TGTGCCAGCAGTGACGTAGCGGGTAGCACAGATACGCAGTATTTT
TRBD1	TRBJ2-1	TRBV5-6	.	CASSWDRIRSYNEQFF	TGTGCCAGCAGCTGGGACAGGATCCGCTCCTACAATGAGCAGTTCTTC
TRBD2	TRBJ2-3	TRBV29-1	few	CSVDPWIREGRGDTQYF	TGCAGCGTTGACCCCTGGATTCGGGAGGGCCGCGGAGATACGCAGTATTTT
.	TRBJ2-5	TRBV15	.	CATSRGGPGAETQYF	TGTGCCACCAGCAGAGGGGGACCAGGAGCAGAGACCCAGTACTTC
TRBD1	TRBJ1-4	TRBV7-8	.	CASSLGGQGRELFF	TGTGCCAGCAGCTTAGGGGGACAGGGGAGGGAACTGTTTTTT
TRBD2	TRBJ2-2	TRBV7-2	many	CASSSRTSETGELFF	TGTGCCAGCAGCTCACGGACTAGCGAGACCGGGGAGCTGTTTTTT
TRBD2	TRBJ2-1	TRBV9	.	CASSSGEGWVHNEQFF	TGTGCCAGCAGCTCCGGGGAGGGGTGGGTACACAATGAGCAGTTCTTC
TRBD1	TRBJ2-3	TRBV30	.	CAWRSKTGSDTQYF	TGTGCCTGGAGATCTAAGACAGGGTCAGATACGCAGTATTTT
TRBD2	TRBJ2-5	TRBV7-3	once	CASSFDATSGREGETQYF	TGTGCCAGCAGCTTCGATGCGACTAGCGGGAGAGAGGGAGAGACCCAGTACTTC
.	TRBJ1-5	TRBV19	few	CASGDGNYNQPQHF	TGTGCCAGTGGGGACGGGAATTACAATCAGCCCCAGCATTTT
.	TRBJ2-7	TRBV7-2	once	CASSTGTRPYEQYF	TGTGCCAGCAGCACCGGGACTCGCCCCTACGAGCAGTACTTC
.	TRBJ2-6	TRBV4-1	.	CASSQGIYSKPGANVLTF	TGCGCCAGCAGCCAAGGGATATACAGTAAGCCTGGGGCCAACGTCCTGACTTTC
.	TRBJ2-1	TRBV4-1	.	CASSQEWAVFNEQFF	TGCGCCAGCAGCCAAGAATGGGCCGTATTTAATGAGCAGTTCTTC
.	TRBJ1-2	TRBV7-9	few	CASSLRWDGYTF	TGTGCCAGCAGCTTGAGGTGGGATGGCTACACCTTC
TRBD1	TRBJ2-7	TRBV23-1	.	CASSLGTGISGEQYF	TGCGCCAGCAGTCTTGGGACAGGGATCTCTGGGGAGCAGTACTTC
.	TRBJ2-3	TRBV7-2	.	CASSLPGGQLGQYF	TGTGCCAGCAGCTTACCGGGGGGCCAATTGGGGCAGTATTTT
.	TRBJ1-2	TRBV9	few	CASSSDKIYGYTF	TGTGCCAGCAGCTCGGACAAGATCTATGGCTACACCTTC
.	TRBJ2-5	TRBV11-2	.	CASSFWRGEETQYF	TGTGCCAGCAGCTTTTGGCGCGGGGAAGAGACCCAGTACTTC
.	TRBJ2-3	TRBV5-1	.	CASSLVGGGGTDTQYF	TGCGCCAGCAGCTTGGTCGGCGGAGGGGGGACAGATACGCAGTATTTT
TRBD1	TRBJ1-4	TRBV11-2	.	CASSLSQGAPGKLFF	TGTGCCAGCAGCTTAAGCCAGGGGGCACCGGGAAAACTGTTTTTT
.	TRBJ2-2	TRBV7-3	once	CASSLMRGGELFF	TGTGCCAGCAGCTTAATGAGAGGCGGGGAGCTGTTTTTT